The 25 T cell receptor beta chains in this list originate from one sample, sequenced in a study of T cells in Graves' hyperthyroidism and ophthalmopathy (dated by TCRdb to between 2019 and 2020). Libraries were made using multiplex PCR. Sequencing took place on an Illumina HiSeq 2000. TCR beta CDR3 regions were amplified from RNA transcripts. For the first round of RT-PCR on the TCR CDR3, the HTBI primer set was used together with the Qiagen OneStep RT-PCR kit. The public reads were quality trimmed at Q25 with fastp and then assembled into clones with MiXCR by TCRdb, keeping productive beta chains. CDR3 protein sequences are deduplicated, and each keeps its most common genes and DNA. The sample table records around 420,000 distinct CDR3 sequences; less than 20% of these occur just once. The ten largest make up just under 8% of the sample. Sequencing was carried out using blood. These receptors all come from a woman under 30 with Graves' hyperthyroidism.

CDR3 nucleotides: TGTGCCACCAGCAGGGCCCGAAATACACCCGGAAACACCATATATTTT. Translation gives CATSRARNTPGNTIYF. This chain uses TRBV15 with TRBJ1-3; D ambiguous. The V end lost 3 bases, the J end lost 4 bases, and 16 bases lay between the germline ends. The germline gives CDR1 LNHNV, CDR2 YYDKDF (reference sequence). The CDR3 is 16 residues long.

This clonotype has ten or more counts. This chain joins TRBV18 and TRBJ2-3, with a weak D call TRBD2 (5 bases). CDR1 and CDR2 from the germline V gene are KGHSH and LQKENI. V shed 2 bases and J shed 2 bases, with 11 bases lying between them. The CDR3 runs 15 residues. DNA of the CDR3: TGTGCCAGCTCACCAGGAGCGGAGTCCACAGATACGCAGTATTTT. It codes for CASSPGAESTDTQYF.

This clonotype was recorded at least ten times. The chain's CDR3 is CSAQRTRADTQYF. CDR3 in DNA: TGCAGTGCTCAGAGGACTAGAGCAGATACGCAGTATTTT. The chain joins TRBV20-1 to TRBJ2-3; 7 bases are shared with TRBD2. The CDR3 has 13 residues. The germline CDR1 and CDR2 sequences are DFQATT and SNEGSKA (reference sequence). V was clipped by 5 bases and J by 4 bases; unmatched bases: 6.

The chain recombines TRBV27 with TRBJ2-4, with D tentatively TRBD1 (6 bases). The length of the CDR3 is 15 residues. With 4 bases removed from V and 4 bases from J, the gap between germline ends came to 14 bases. In germline, CDR1 is MNHEY, CDR2 SMNVEV (reference sequence). CDR3: CASSSPAGEKNIQYF. The DNA for the CDR3 is TGTGCCAGCAGTTCCCCCGCAGGGGAAAAAAACATTCAGTACTTC.

This clonotype was seen many times. The chain uses TRBV12-3 or TRBV12-4 and TRBJ1-6; tentatively, D is TRBD1 (6 bases). V was pared by 5 bases and J by 5 bases, with 16 bases between. The CDR3 has 16 amino acids. The CDR3 region has the DNA TGTGCCAGCAGTACCTTCAGGGGTGCAAATAATTCACCCCTCCACTTT. It translates to CASSTFRGANNSPLHF.

About this clonotype itself: Being one base from a much bigger clone, this may be a read error. The chain couples TRBV6-4 to TRBJ1-1, with D tentatively TRBD1 (6 bases). Germline CDR1 MRHNA, CDR2 SNTAGT. Trimming pared 5 bases from V and 3 bases from J, leaving 19 bases between. The CDR3 covers 16 residues. Here the CDR3 DNA reads TGTGCCAGCAGTTGGGGATCGGGACACACGGACACTGAAGCTTTCTTT. This codes for CASSWGSGHTDTEAFF.

This clonotype was found many times. This sequence joins TRBV6-1 and TRBJ1-2, with TRBD1 matching 11 bases. The CDR3 sequence is 17 residues long. V gave up 6 bases and J gave up 4 bases; unmatched junction bases: 13. Germline CDR1 MNHNS, CDR2 SASEGT. CDR3 DNA: TGTGCCAGCAGGCACCGGGACAGGGGGGCCCGGATCTATGGCTACACCTTC. It is translated as CASRHRDRGARIYGYTF.

This clonotype was detected ten times or more. V is TRBV20-1 and J is TRBJ2-3, with D perhaps TRBD2 (5 bases). Trimming pared 8 bases from V and 4 bases from J, leaving 16 bases between. The CDR3 spans 13 residues. CDR1 DFQATT and CDR2 SNEGSKA come from the germline V gene (reference sequence). DNA of the CDR3: TGCAGTCCCCTAGGTGAGGGAGCAGATACGCAGTATTTT. Encoded protein: CSPLGEGADTQYF.

This clonotype was seen many times. The V gene is TRBV2, the J gene TRBJ1-3; unclear D gene. V was trimmed by 3 bases and J by 0 bases, leaving 15 bases between them. The germline V gene encodes CDR1 SNHLY and CDR2 FYNNEI. The CDR3 length is 17 residues. CDR3 DNA: TGTGCCAGCAGTGACTTTCTGCAATTGAGCTCTGGAAACACCATATATTTT. This gives the protein CASSDFLQLSSGNTIYF.

The chain has TRBV11-1 and TRBJ1-1; D gene unclear. Between the trimmed V and J ends, which lost 7 bases and 4 bases, there was a span of 19 bases. CDR3 size: 15 residues. Germline V gives CDR1 SGHAT, CDR2 FQDESV (reference sequence). The CDR3 loop reads CASTPFLGGGTEAFF. CDR3 sequence (DNA): TGTGCCAGCACTCCTTTCTTGGGTGGTGGCACTGAAGCTTTCTTT.

This chain links TRBV28 with TRBJ2-7, with D possibly being TRBD1 or TRBD2 (6 bases each). From germline, CDR1 is MDHEN and CDR2 SYDVKM. The CDR3 sequence is 14 residues long. V shed 5 bases and J shed 4 bases, with 15 bases lying between them. The CDR3 region has the DNA TGTGCCAGCAGTGAAAGGGGGGCCCGGTACGAGCAGTACTTC. It codes for CASSERGARYEQYF.

This clonotype was seen at least ten times. V usage is TRBV2 and J usage is TRBJ1-2; D unresolved. Germline CDR1 is SNHLY and CDR2 is FYNNEI. Trimming stripped 6 bases from V and 0 bases from J, with 11 bases between. CDR3 size: 14 residues. DNA of the CDR3: TGTGCCAGCAGAACCGGGGTTTCTAACTATGGCTACACCTTC. It translates to CASRTGVSNYGYTF.

This clonotype was seen at least ten times. The V gene is TRBV12-3 or TRBV12-4, the J gene TRBJ2-7, with D maybe TRBD2 (5 bases). Deletions cut 5 bases from V and 3 bases from J, with 14 bases between. CDR3 size: 14 residues. CDR3 sequence: CASSRRMGDYEQYF. For the CDR3, the DNA is TGTGCCAGCAGTCGCCGGATGGGAGACTACGAGCAGTACTTC.

This clonotype was counted ten times or more. This chain connects TRBV6-1 to TRBJ2-3, with 12 bases aligning to TRBD1. Germline-derived CDR1 and CDR2 are MNHNS and SASEGT. The trim removed 4 bases at V and 6 bases at J, leaving 5 bases unmatched. The CDR3 runs 15 residues. The CDR3 coding sequence is TGTGCCAGCAGTGTCCGGGACAGGGGGCATGATACGCAGTATTTT. Protein: CASSVRDRGHDTQYF.

This clonotype was detected a few times. The chain recombines TRBV27 with TRBJ1-3; 7 nucleotides line up with TRBD1. The CDR3 extends over 15 amino acids. The germline V gene encodes CDR1 MNHEY and CDR2 SMNVEV (reference sequence). The V gene end was trimmed by 5 bases and the J gene end by 4 bases; junction bases not matched to a gene: 8. CDR3 region: CASSPGRGLGNTIYF. DNA for the CDR3: TGTGCCAGCAGTCCCGGTAGGGGGCTGGGAAACACCATATATTTT.

The V call is TRBV12-3 or TRBV12-4, the J call TRBJ1-2; 12 bases match TRBD1. The V gene end was trimmed by 4 bases and the J gene end by 8 bases; junction bases not matched to a gene: 2. There are 13 residues in the CDR3. The CDR3 nucleotides read TGTGCCAGCAGTTCCGGGACAGGGGGCGGCTACACCTTC. It translates to CASSSGTGGGYTF.

This clonotype was seen at least ten times. J is TRBJ2-3 and V is TRBV5-4; 8 bases match TRBD2. The germline CDR1 and CDR2 sequences are SGHNT and YYREEE (reference sequence). V shed 2 bases, J shed 1 base, and the junction held 3 bases outside the gene matches. The CDR3 consists of 15 residues. As DNA, the CDR3 is TGTGCCAGCAGCTTTAGCGGGGCGGGCACAGATACGCAGTATTTT. Translation gives CASSFSGAGTDTQYF.

This clonotype was recorded many times. The gene calls are TRBV5-1 and TRBJ2-1; no firm D call. Trimming cost V 3 bases and J 1 base, with 14 bases left between them. The CDR3 sequence is 16 residues long. CDR1 and CDR2 from the germline V gene are SGHRS and YFSETQ. CDR3: CASSWSYPASYNEQFF. For the CDR3, the DNA is TGCGCCAGCAGCTGGAGTTACCCCGCTTCCTACAATGAGCAGTTCTTC.

This clonotype has just a few counts. The genes are TRBV5-1 and TRBJ2-7; D might be TRBD1 or TRBD2, each matching 5 bases. The germline V gene has CDR1 SGHRS and CDR2 YFSETQ. V dropped 4 bases and J dropped 1 base, with 21 bases sitting between them. This CDR3 is 17 amino acids long. CDR3 sequence: CASSLISVGTESYEQYF. CDR3 bases: TGCGCCAGCAGCCTCATTTCCGTCGGGACGGAATCCTACGAGCAGTACTTC.

This clonotype was counted ten times or more. The chain has TRBV7-8 and TRBJ1-2; 7 bases match TRBD1. Trimming took 2 bases from V and 7 from J; bases not matched to a gene: 13. The germline V gene has CDR1 SGHVS and CDR2 FQNEAQ. CDR3 length: 16 amino acids. CDR3 coding DNA: TGTGCCAGCAGCTTACGCCAGGGACAGACAACGGGTGGCTACACCTTC. It translates to CASSLRQGQTTGGYTF.

This clonotype came up many times. This chain joins TRBV28 and TRBJ1-6; maybe TRBD1 (5 bases). The CDR3 is 14 amino acids. V dropped 3 bases and J dropped 7 bases, with 10 bases sitting between them. The germline gives CDR1 MDHEN, CDR2 SYDVKM. The CDR3 DNA reads TGTGCCAGCAGTTTTTCCGAGGGGAATTCACCCCTCCACTTT. Encoded protein: CASSFSEGNSPLHF. The full variable domain, rest sourced from reference TRBV28 and TRBJ1-6, is DVKVTQSSRYLVKRTGEKVFLECVQDMDHENMFWYRQDPGLGLRLIYFSYDVKMKEKGDIPEGYSVSREKKERFSLILESASTNQTSMYLCASSFSEGNSPLHFGNGTRLTVT.

V is TRBV5-1 and J is TRBJ1-5; D gene uncertain. The germline gives CDR1 SGHRS, CDR2 YFSETQ. The V end was cut by 2 bases, the J end by 7 bases, with 16 bases between. The CDR3 has 15 residues. The CDR3 loop reads CASSLTGDRGQPQHF. CDR3 DNA sequence: TGCGCCAGCAGCTTAACGGGAGACCGTGGGCAGCCCCAGCATTTT.

Many counts were recorded for this clonotype. This chain links TRBV18 with TRBJ2-3, with D unresolved. Trimming took off 6 bases at V and 2 bases at J, with 9 bases between the two ends. Germline assignment: CDR1 KGHSH and CDR2 LQKENI. The CDR3 is 13 residues long. The CDR3 nucleotides read TGTGCCAGCTCCCCGGGCCTCACAGATACGCAGTATTTT. Protein sequence: CASSPGLTDTQYF.

This clonotype has a count of ten or more. The V call is TRBV2, the J call TRBJ1-5; D may be TRBD1 (5 bases). Germline CDR1 is SNHLY and CDR2 is FYNNEI. Trimming pared 4 bases from V and 6 bases from J, leaving 13 bases between. The CDR3 runs 14 residues. The CDR3 nucleotides read TGTGCCAGCAGTGGTTCGGGGGGAGGTCAGCCCCAGCATTTT. The encoded protein is CASSGSGGGQPQHF.

V usage is TRBV5-1 and J usage is TRBJ2-7, with 15 bases identical to TRBD2. CDR1 and CDR2 (germline): SGHRS, YFSETQ. The ends lost 3 bases at V and 4 bases at J; junction bases unmatched: 2. The CDR3 spans 15 residues. CDR3 region: CASSWGLAGGYEQYF. DNA for the CDR3: TGCGCCAGCAGCTGGGGACTAGCGGGAGGTTACGAGCAGTACTTC.